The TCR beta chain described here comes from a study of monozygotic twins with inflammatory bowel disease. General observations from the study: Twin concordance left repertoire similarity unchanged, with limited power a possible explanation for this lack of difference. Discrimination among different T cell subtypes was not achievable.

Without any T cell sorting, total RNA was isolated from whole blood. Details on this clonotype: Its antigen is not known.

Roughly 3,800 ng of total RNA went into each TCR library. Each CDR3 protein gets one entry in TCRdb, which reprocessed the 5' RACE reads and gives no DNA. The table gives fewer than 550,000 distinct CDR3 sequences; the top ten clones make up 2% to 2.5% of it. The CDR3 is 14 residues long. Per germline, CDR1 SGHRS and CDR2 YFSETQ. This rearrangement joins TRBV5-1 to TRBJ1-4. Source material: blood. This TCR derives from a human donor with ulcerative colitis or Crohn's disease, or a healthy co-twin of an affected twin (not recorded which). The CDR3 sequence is CASSLTQGHEKLFF.